This record covers a single T cell receptor (beta chain). The antigen is not known. This sample was taken from a study of post-analysis software for immune sequencing data. Study conclusions and caveats: Elevated frequency relative to controls characterized several TRBV segments in patients, TRBV5-6, TRBV5-1 and TRBV20-1 among them.

Unique molecular identifiers tagged the TCR beta cDNA libraries. TCRdb called the PCR reads again in MiXCR, with one record for every CDR3 protein. Of almost 700,000 distinct CDR3 sequences listed, 55% to 60% were seen once; the top ten hold around 11%. Germline-derived CDR1 and CDR2 are SGHTA and FQGNSA. Trimming at V came to 6 bases and at J to 5 bases, leaving 9 bases not matched to a gene. The CDR3 has 15 residues. The genes are TRBV7-2 and TRBJ2-5; TRBD2 matches at 10 bases. The source material was blood. This TCR derives from a girl aged 2-10 years with multiple sclerosis. Written as DNA, the CDR3 is TGTGCCAGCAGTCCCCAACCAGCGGGAGGGGAGACCCAGTACTTC. Protein sequence: CASSPQPAGGETQYF.